This TCR beta chain was retrieved from a study of shared clonotypes between healthy human individuals. General study results and limits: Sequencing of the sorted subsets was shown by rarefaction to be incomplete despite large depth.

In this sample, this clone turned up once. Its antigen is undetermined. Other DNA sequences in the sample encode the same CDR3. Selected positively for CCR7 and CD45RO-negative, naive CD8 cells excluded terminally differentiated effector memory CD45RA+ cells. The DNA input per sorted-subset replicate PCR was around 200 ng, corresponding to roughly 30,000 T cell genomes. Profiling relied on immunoSEQ multiplex PCR, and the TCRdb table lists in-frame clones only, not all of them. Seen here are some 2,000,000 clones, less than 95% observed once, and the top ten hold around 1.1%. This sequence was found in a man between 18 and 35 years old in good health. Sequencing was carried out using naive CD8+ T cells sorted from blood.

The CDR3 bases are TGTGCCAGCAGCCACTTAGCGGGGGGACCAGATACGCAGTATTTT. Protein product: CASSHLAGGPDTQYF. V gene TRBV7-9 combines with J gene TRBJ2-3, with 10 bases lining up with TRBD2. V was clipped by 5 bases and J by 4 bases; unmatched bases: 6. The germline CDR1 and CDR2 sequences are SEHNR and FQNEAQ (reference sequence). The CDR3 covers 15 residues.